These T cell receptor beta chains were read from a single sample in a study of PD-1 blockade in classical Hodgkin lymphoma. TCRdb keeps only in-frame clones here, not all; method: immunoSEQ multiplex PCR. The sample lists 25,000 to 35,000 clones; 60% to 80% were seen once. The starting material was peripheral blood mononuclear cells (PBMCs), obtained before the second cycle of nivolumab. These receptors originate from a human donor with classical Hodgkin lymphoma. CDR3s include the opening cysteine and the closing phenylalanine or tryptophan. The order of the fields is D gene, J gene, V gene, clone size, CDR3 DNA, CDR3 protein. D genes are given only for firm matches. A clone size is listed for some rows: how often the clone was seen (once, few, many), or a class if it is expanded.

>-|TRBJ1-2|TRBV7-2|-
TGTGCCAGCAGCTTAGGGCGGGGGGCGGACTATGGCTACACCTTC
CASSLGRGADYGYTF
>-|TRBJ1-5|TRBV19|-
TGTGCCAGTAGTATAGCAGGGACCACACCTTATAGCAATCAGCCCCAGCATTTT
CASSIAGTTPYSNQPQHF
>TRBD2|TRBJ2-5|TRBV28|-
TGTGCCAGCAGCTCGCCAGCGGGGGGGCGCCGAGAGACCCAGTACTTC
CASSSPAGGRRETQYF
>TRBD1|TRBJ1-5|TRBV30|few
TGTGCCTGGAGTGGACCCACAGGGGGGGGCAATCAGCCCCAGCATTTT
CAWSGPTGGGNQPQHF
>TRBD2|TRBJ2-3|TRBV5-4|once
TGTGCCAGCAGCTTTTCCCCGACTAGCGAGGATACGCAGTATTTT
CASSFSPTSEDTQYF
>TRBD1|TRBJ2-1|TRBV7-2|-
TGTGCCAGCAGCGAGGGGGCGCTTTCCTTTGAGCAGTTCTTC
CASSEGALSFEQFF
>-|TRBJ2-6|TRBV2|few
TGTGCCAGCACTTACAGGGACGCCGGGGCCAACGTCCTGACTTTC
CASTYRDAGANVLTF
>-|TRBJ2-7|TRBV6-6|few
TGTGCCAGCAGTCCCCGGGACAACGAGCAGTACTTC
CASSPRDNEQYF
>-|TRBJ2-5|TRBV28|medium-sized
TGTGCCAGCAGTTTACGGGGCAGAAAAGAGACCCAGTACTTC
CASSLRGRKETQYF
>-|TRBJ1-3|TRBV30|-
TGTGCCTGGACGCCTGGGGTGCCGACTACGTCTGGAAACACCATATATTTT
CAWTPGVPTTSGNTIYF
>TRBD1|TRBJ1-1|TRBV14|-
TGTGCCAGCAGCCAACTCACAGGGGTGAACACTGAAGCTTTCTTT
CASSQLTGVNTEAFF
>-|TRBJ2-7|TRBV9|few
TGTGCCAGCAGCGTGGGTCCCCGGGCGGGTAGCTACGAGCAGTACTTC
CASSVGPRAGSYEQYF
>-|TRBJ2-7|TRBV6-5|-
TGTGCCAGCAGTTACAGGGAGACCTACGAGCAGTACTTC
CASSYRETYEQYF
>TRBD2|TRBJ2-1|TRBV27|-
TGTGCCAGCAGTCTAACCGGGACTAAACACAATGAGCAGTTCTTC
CASSLTGTKHNEQFF
>-|TRBJ1-5|TRBV2|once
TGTGCCAGCAGTGAAATTTTCGGGGGGAATCAGCCCCAGCATTTT
CASSEIFGGNQPQHF
>TRBD1|TRBJ1-2|TRBV7-2|few
TGTGCCAGCAGCGTAACCGGGACAGGGGGCGGCTACACCTTC
CASSVTGTGGGYTF
>-|TRBJ1-1|TRBV29-1|-
TGCAGCGTTCGGCAGGGAGGGGAACGGACTGAAGCTTTCTTT
CSVRQGGERTEAFF
>-|TRBJ2-7|TRBV4-3|-
TGCGCCAGCAGCCAAGACGTAGGCCATTCCTACGAGCAGTACTTC
CASSQDVGHSYEQYF
>TRBD2|TRBJ2-2|TRBV13|once
TGTGCCAGCAGCGCGGGACTAGCGGGAGTCATAGGGGAGCTGTTTTTT
CASSAGLAGVIGELFF
>-|TRBJ2-7|TRBV11-2|medium-sized
TGTGCCAGCAGCTTAGGGTCTGGGGGGAGCCACGAGCAGTACTTC
CASSLGSGGSHEQYF
>TRBD1|TRBJ2-5|TRBV11-1|-
TGTGCCAGCAGCTTCCGGGACAGGGGGAAAGAGACCCAGTACTTC
CASSFRDRGKETQYF
>TRBD2|TRBJ2-4|TRBV30|-
TGTGCCTGGTCGACTAGCGGGACAAACATTCAGTACTTC
CAWSTSGTNIQYF
>-|TRBJ1-1|TRBV11-3|-
TGTGCCAGCAGCTTAGGCGGGAACACTGAAGCTTTCTTT
CASSLGGNTEAFF
>-|TRBJ1-5|TRBV7-2|-
TGTGCCAGCAGCTTAGACTTGGGCAACAATCAGCCCCAGCATTTT
CASSLDLGNNQPQHF
>TRBD2|TRBJ2-1|TRBV6-1|-
TGTGCCAGCAGGGGACTAGCGGCCTACAATGAGCAGTTCTTC
CASRGLAAYNEQFF
>TRBD1|TRBJ2-5|TRBV6-5|-
TGTGCCAGCAGTTCGACAGGGCCTCGGGCCCAGTACTTC
CASSSTGPRAQYF
>-|TRBJ1-2|TRBV28|medium-sized
TGTGCCAGCAGCGATAGGAGAGGACGGGACTATGGCTACACCTTC
CASSDRRGRDYGYTF
>TRBD1|TRBJ1-1|TRBV6-5|few
TGTGCCAGCAGCCTACAGGGGGCTGAAGCTTTCTTT
CASSLQGAEAFF
>-|TRBJ2-1|TRBV20-1|-
TGCAGTGCTCAACCTTACAATGAGCAGTTCTTC
CSAQPYNEQFF
>-|TRBJ2-1|TRBV7-2|few
TGTGCCAGCAGCAAAATAAATGAGCAGTTCTTC
CASSKINEQFF
>-|TRBJ2-5|TRBV9|-
TGTGCCAGCAGCGTAGGGGGAGACTCGGAGACCCAGTACTTC
CASSVGGDSETQYF
>TRBD1|TRBJ1-5|TRBV18|-
TGTGCCAGCTCACCTGGACAGGGAATCGATCAGCCCCAGCATTTT
CASSPGQGIDQPQHF
>-|TRBJ1-5|TRBV19|-
TGTGCCAGTAGTACCCCGCGGGGGTTTCAGCCCCAGCATTTT
CASSTPRGFQPQHF
>TRBD1|TRBJ1-2|TRBV6-1|-
TGTGCCAGCAGCCCCGGGACAGGGAGTTATGGCTACACCTTC
CASSPGTGSYGYTF
>TRBD1|TRBJ2-5|TRBV25-1|-
TGTGCCAGCAGTGTCTTTGGGACAGGGACCAAAGAGACCCAGTACTTC
CASSVFGTGTKETQYF
>-|TRBJ2-1|TRBV29-1|-
TGCAGCGTCCACCGGGACACCCTATTAAACTCCTACAATGAGCAGTTCTTC
CSVHRDTLLNSYNEQFF
>-|TRBJ1-5|TRBV6-1|-
TGTGCCAGTAAAAGGACGGATGAACTCAATCAGCCCCAGCATTTT
CASKRTDELNQPQHF
>-|TRBJ2-1|TRBV15|-
TGTGCCACCAGCAGAGCGGACTACAATGAGCAGTTCTTC
CATSRADYNEQFF
>-|TRBJ1-2|TRBV19|-
TGTGCCAGTTCCCAGGCTAACTATGGCTACACCTTC
CASSQANYGYTF
>-|TRBJ1-4|TRBV4-2|-
TGTGCCAGCAGCCAAGATCACTGGGCCTCTAATGAAAAACTGTTTTTT
CASSQDHWASNEKLFF
>-|TRBJ1-2|TRBV5-6|-
TGTGCCGCAGGAGCGCAGGGACTCTATGGCTACACCTTC
CAAGAQGLYGYTF
>TRBD1|TRBJ2-7|TRBV4-2|few
TGTGCCAGCAGCCAAGTCGCAGGGGGTGGGGGTGGAGTAAACGAGCAGTACTTC
CASSQVAGGGGGVNEQYF
>TRBD2|TRBJ2-3|TRBV13|-
TGTGCCAGCAGCTCTACTAGCGGGGGTCGGGATACGCAGTATTTT
CASSSTSGGRDTQYF
>-|TRBJ1-2|TRBV21-1|few
TGTGCCAGCAGCGCGCTACAGGGGGCAAGGGGCTACACCTTC
CASSALQGARGYTF
>TRBD2|TRBJ2-3|TRBV5-1|few
TGCGCCAGCAGCGCCTTGGGACTAGCGGGGATTAGCACAGATACGCAGTATTTT
CASSALGLAGISTDTQYF
>TRBD1|TRBJ1-2|TRBV5-8|-
TGTGCCAGCAGCTTGGCCCTTACCGCGGGACAGCGATATAACTATGACTACACCTTC
CASSLALTAGQRYNYDYTF
>-|TRBJ2-7|TRBV10-3|-
TGTGCCATCAGCCCCAGGGACGGAACGGTGGGGGAGCAGTACTTC
CAISPRDGTVGEQYF
>TRBD2|TRBJ2-1|TRBV10-2|-
TGCGCCAGCAGACTGACTAGCGGAACCTACAATGAGCAGTTCTTC
CASRLTSGTYNEQFF
>-|TRBJ1-4|TRBV2|few
TGTGCCAGCAGTGAAGGGTTTTTCGGGACTGCAACTAATGAAAAACTGTTTTTT
CASSEGFFGTATNEKLFF
>-|TRBJ1-5|TRBV13|-
TGTGCCAGCAGCTTAGGAAGGGGGAGGGGAAGCAATCAGCCCCAGCATTTT
CASSLGRGRGSNQPQHF
>-|TRBJ2-7|TRBV19|-
TGTGCCAGTAGTTCGAACCGAGGAGGCGTCTACGAGCAGTACTTC
CASSSNRGGVYEQYF
>TRBD2|TRBJ2-5|TRBV29-1|-
TGCAGCGTTGGCCTAGCGGGAGAGGGTGAGACCCAGTACTTC
CSVGLAGEGETQYF
>TRBD2|TRBJ2-1|TRBV7-2|-
TGTGCCAGCAGAGATCCCTCCGGGAGGAACAATGAGCAGTTCTTC
CASRDPSGRNNEQFF
>TRBD1|TRBJ2-7|TRBV7-6|-
TGTGCCAGCAGTTTTAGGGTAGGGCAGGGGGTCTACGAGCAGTACTTC
CASSFRVGQGVYEQYF
>TRBD1|TRBJ2-3|TRBV7-9|-
TGTGCCACTTCGGGACAGGGACCGCAGTATTTT
CATSGQGPQYF
>-|TRBJ2-5|TRBV2|once
TGTGCCAGTATAGCTGGGACCCAAGAGACCCAGTACTTC
CASIAGTQETQYF
>TRBD1|TRBJ2-3|TRBV10-3|-
TGTGCCATCAGTGAGCTTAACAGGGGAACAGATACGCAGTATTTT
CAISELNRGTDTQYF
>TRBD1|TRBJ1-5|TRBV25-1|-
TGTGCCAGCAGTGGACAGGGGAATCAGCCCCAGCATTTT
CASSGQGNQPQHF
>-|TRBJ2-3|TRBV5-6|-
TGTGCCAGCAGTCCTGTCAAGGTCACAGATACGCAGTATTTT
CASSPVKVTDTQYF